The entry below gives a single TCR beta chain sequence along with its context. The V segment lost 2 bases and the J segment 3 bases; nucleotides outside the gene matches: 0. CDR1 is SNHLY and CDR2 is FYNNEI in the germline V gene. The CDR3 has 14 amino acids. Data came from immunoSEQ multiplex PCR; TCRdb stores just in-frame clones and leaves some out. This sample carries around 300,000 clones, roughly 91% of them seen once, and the ten largest clones take roughly 15%. This sample is part of a study of shared clonotypes between healthy human individuals. This TCR derives from a man between 18 and 35 years old in good health. Material: memory CD8+ T cells sorted from blood. Subset described: CD45RO+ cells pooled with CCR7-negative TemRA cells. V is TRBV2 and J is TRBJ2-5; 10 bases align to TRBD2. CDR3 amino acids: CASSELAGEETQYF. In DNA, the CDR3 is TGTGCCAGCAGTGAACTAGCGGGGGAAGAGACCCAGTACTTC.